Presented here are 30 T cell receptor beta chains from one specimen sequenced in a study of blood T cell repertoires in COVID-19. The data were produced by immunoSEQ multiplex PCR, yet TCRdb's version contains in-frame clones alone and is incomplete. The sample contains about 240,000 clones, 86% of which appear only once. The source material was PBMCs or T cells enriched from blood (not recorded which). The receptors derive from a woman aged 40 to 49 with acute COVID-19.

The chain joins TRBV19 to TRBJ2-5; 7 bases agree with TRBD2. From germline, CDR1 is LNHDA and CDR2 SQIVND (reference sequence). V shed 6 bases and J 4 bases; nucleotides not matched to a gene: 8. The CDR3 has 14 amino acids. The CDR3 nucleotides are TGTGCCAGTAGCCCAGCGGGATTAGTAGAGACCCAGTACTTC. It encodes CASSPAGLVETQYF. The variable domain in full, completed from reference TRBV19 and TRBJ2-5, reads DGGITQSPKYLFRKEGQNVTLSCEQNLNHDAMYWYRQDPGQGLRLIYYSQIVNDFQKGDIAEGYSVSREKKESFPLTVTSAQKNPTAFYLCASSPAGLVETQYFGPGTRLLVL.

The chain links TRBV3-1 (or the pseudogene TRBV3-2) to TRBJ2-5; D is unclear. The CDR3 loop spans 9 amino acids. CDR1 and CDR2 from the germline V gene are LGHDT and YNNKEL (reference sequence). Trimming took off 8 bases at V and 5 bases at J, with 3 bases between the two ends. The CDR3 sequence: CASRETQYF. The DNA for the CDR3 is TGTGCCAGCCGGGAGACCCAGTACTTC.

CDR3: CSGLGTSGRHEQFF. The CDR3 DNA follows: TGCAGCGGACTCGGGACTAGCGGGAGACATGAGCAGTTCTTC. The chain recombines TRBV29-1 with TRBJ2-1, with 14 bases that match TRBD2. CDR3 size: 14 residues. J lost 8 bases, V lost 7 bases, and 7 bases had no gene match. Germline V gene lookup returns CDR1 SQVTM and CDR2 ANQGSEA.

V gene TRBV7-2 combines with J gene TRBJ2-1, with 10 bases fitting TRBD2. After removal of 2 bases from V and 8 bases from J, the junction contained 12 bases not matched to a gene. CDR1 is SGHTA, CDR2 FQGNSA, per germline. This CDR3 spans 17 amino acids. CDR3 sequence: CASSLRQGLALLDEQFF. In nucleotides, the CDR3 is TGTGCCAGCAGCTTACGCCAGGGACTAGCGTTGCTGGATGAGCAGTTCTTC.

The chain joins TRBV27 to TRBJ1-1; D ambiguous. Germline V gene lookup returns CDR1 MNHEY and CDR2 SMNVEV (reference sequence). This CDR3 has 13 residues. Trimming took off 3 bases at V and 1 base at J, with 6 bases between the two ends. CDR3 DNA: TGTGCCAGCAGTTTTACGAGGAACACTGAAGCTTTCTTT. Translation: CASSFTRNTEAFF.

The chain couples TRBV9 to TRBJ1-6, with D perhaps TRBD1 (6 bases). CDR3 length equals 15 residues. Per germline, CDR1 SGDLS and CDR2 YYNGEE. V lost 3 bases to trimming and J lost 12 bases, with 19 bases between them. Here the CDR3 DNA reads TGTGCCAGCAGCGAATCCGGGACATCTGAGAAACCCCTCCACTTT. Its protein is CASSESGTSEKPLHF.

The rearrangement joins TRBV11-3 to TRBJ2-1, with 10 bases identical to TRBD2. From germline, CDR1 is SGHNT and CDR2 YENEEA. The CDR3 runs 15 residues. After removal of 4 bases from V and 2 bases from J, the junction contained 2 bases not matched to a gene. CDR3: CASSSLAGAYNEQFF. The CDR3 bases are TGTGCCAGCAGCTCCCTAGCGGGAGCCTACAATGAGCAGTTCTTC. The full variable domain, completed using reference TRBV11-3 and TRBJ2-1, is EAGVVQSPRYKIIEKKQPVAFWCNPISGHNTLYWYLQNLGQGPELLIRYENEEAVDDSQLPKDRFSAERLKGVDSTLKIQPAELGDSAVYLCASSSLAGAYNEQFFGPGTRLTVL.

The rearrangement uses TRBV6-1 and TRBJ2-7; a possible D gene is TRBD1 (6 bases). V lost 1 base and J lost 3, with 7 bases in between. CDR3 length equals 13 residues. Germline loops: CDR1 MNHNS, CDR2 SASEGT. The CDR3 loop reads CASSEDRDYEQYF. The CDR3 bases are TGTGCCAGCAGTGAAGACAGGGACTACGAGCAGTACTTC.

V is TRBV7-2 and J is TRBJ2-7; D remains unclear. The ends were cut back, 4 bases at V and 2 bases at J, with 6 bases in the middle. The CDR3 is 12 amino acids. CDR1 SGHTA and CDR2 FQGNSA come from the germline V gene. Here the CDR3 DNA reads TGTGCCAGCAGCTCGCCTACCTACGAGCAGTACTTC. It yields the protein CASSSPTYEQYF.

This clone was recorded only once. As DNA, the CDR3 is TGCGCCAGCTCACAGGACAGGGGAAACTATGGCTACACCTTC. Protein product: CASSQDRGNYGYTF. The chain links TRBV5-1 to TRBJ1-2; TRBD1 aligns across 9 bases. Trimming removed 7 bases from V and 2 bases from J; junction bases left unmatched: 6. The V gene's germline CDR1 is SGHRS and CDR2 YFSETQ. The CDR3 spans 14 residues.

The chain recombines TRBV4-1 with TRBJ2-6, with D maybe TRBD1 (6 bases). V lost 3 bases and J lost 0, with 15 bases in between. CDR3 size: 18 residues. Per the germline V gene, CDR1 is MGHRA and CDR2 is YSYEKL. In DNA form, the CDR3 reads TGCGCCAGCAGCCAGGAGGACAGAATTTTCTCTGGGGCCAACGTCCTGACTTTC. Translated: CASSQEDRIFSGANVLTF.

This chain's CDR3 is CASQEANYGYTF. The DNA for the CDR3 is TGTGCCAGCCAGGAGGCTAACTATGGCTACACCTTC. This chain connects TRBV2 to TRBJ1-2; D is uncertain. V was pared by 8 bases and J by 0 bases, with 7 bases between. CDR1 is SNHLY and CDR2 is FYNNEI in the germline V gene. The CDR3 spans 12 residues.

Points on this clone: Other nucleotide sequences from this sample produce the same CDR3. The rearrangement uses TRBV5-1 and TRBJ1-1; maybe TRBD1 (6 bases). The CDR3 contains 14 residues. The germline gives CDR1 SGHRS, CDR2 YFSETQ. V lost 0 bases and J 3 bases, leaving 9 bases between the germline ends. The CDR3 protein is CASSLDRADTEAFF. The DNA of the CDR3 is TGCGCCAGCAGCTTGGACAGGGCTGACACTGAAGCTTTCTTT.

The rearrangement uses TRBV6-2 or TRBV6-3 and TRBJ2-7; no definite D call. Trimming took 4 bases from V and 3 from J, leaving 25 bases between them. Germline V gene lookup returns CDR1 MNHEY and CDR2 SVGEGT. There are 18 residues in the CDR3. The CDR3 loop is CASSSSRPSPTAGYEQYF. CDR3 in DNA: TGTGCCAGCAGTTCATCTAGACCGTCACCTACGGCTGGCTACGAGCAGTACTTC.

This chain links TRBV7-9 with TRBJ2-5, with 10 bases that match TRBD2. The J segment lost 1 base and the V segment lost 1 base, leaving 6 bases of the junction unmatched. The CDR3 has 17 amino acids. CDR1 and CDR2 (germline): SEHNR, FQNEAQ (reference sequence). CDR3: CASSLVMASGSQETQYF. DNA of the CDR3: TGTGCCAGCAGCTTAGTAATGGCTAGCGGGAGCCAAGAGACCCAGTACTTC.

The chain uses TRBV2 and TRBJ1-1; weak D call: TRBD1 (6 bases). The CDR3 consists of 12 residues. The V gene's germline CDR1 is SNHLY and CDR2 FYNNEI. V was clipped by 4 bases and J by 3 bases, with 6 bases between them. CDR3 sequence (DNA): TGTGCCAGCAGTGCAGGGGACACTGAAGCTTTCTTT. The encoded protein is CASSAGDTEAFF. The variable domain in full, completed from reference TRBV2 and TRBJ1-1, reads EPEVTQTPSHQVTQMGQEVILRCVPISNHLYFYWYRQILGQKVEFLVSFYNNEISEKSEIFDDQFSVERPDGSNFTLKIRSTKLEDSAMYFCASSAGDTEAFFGQGTRLTVV.

The chain has TRBV19 and TRBJ2-1, with D possibly TRBD2 on 6 matching bases. The CDR3 covers 15 residues. Germline assignment: CDR1 LNHDA and CDR2 SQIVND (reference sequence). Trimming removed 8 bases at V and 0 bases at J, with 14 bases between. CDR3 DNA: TGTGCCAGTGGGCTCACAGCGGGCTCCTACAATGAGCAGTTCTTC. It specifies CASGLTAGSYNEQFF.

The chain links TRBV5-1 to TRBJ2-7; TRBD2 aligns across 11 bases. Germline V CDR1 and CDR2: SGHRS, YFSETQ. Germline trimming cut 0 bases from V and 6 bases from J; bases unmatched to any gene: 8. The CDR3 has 16 residues. For the CDR3, the DNA is TGCGCCAGCAGCTTGGAGCAACCGGGACTAGCGGCCGAGCAGTACTTC. The encoded protein is CASSLEQPGLAAEQYF.

This clone was counted a single time. This rearrangement joins TRBV4-1 to TRBJ2-3; 8 bases fit TRBD2. The CDR3 has 16 residues. V shed 0 bases and J 5 bases; nucleotides not matched to a gene: 7. Germline loops: CDR1 MGHRA, CDR2 YSYEKL. CDR3 loop: CASSQDLAAGVDTQYF. Written as DNA, the CDR3 is TGCGCCAGCAGCCAAGATTTGGCAGCGGGGGTAGATACGCAGTATTTT.

This clone has just one count. The J gene is TRBJ2-5, the V gene TRBV3-1 (or the pseudogene TRBV3-2); possibly TRBD2 for D (5 bases). Trimming left V 4 bases short and J 5 bases short, with 17 bases between. The CDR3 is made up of 15 amino acids. Germline CDR1 reads LGHDT; CDR2 reads YNNKEL (reference sequence). The CDR3 DNA sequence: TGTGCCAGCAGCCCAAGATATTATAGGGAGGAGACCCAGTACTTC. Translated: CASSPRYYREETQYF.

The J gene is TRBJ2-7, the V gene TRBV28, with 9 bases matching TRBD1. This CDR3 contains 15 residues. V dropped 6 bases and J dropped 3; count of bases not matched to a gene: 9. Germline lookup yields CDR1 MDHEN and CDR2 SYDVKM. Here the CDR3 reads CASSNRGPNHYEQYF. The CDR3 nucleotides read TGTGCCAGCAGCAACAGGGGGCCAAACCACTACGAGCAGTACTTC.

In nucleotides, the CDR3 is TGTGCCAGCAGCTCCGGGACAGGGGGCGCGGATACGCAGTATTTT. This codes for CASSSGTGGADTQYF. The V call is TRBV7-9, the J call TRBJ2-3; 12 bases align to TRBD1. Germline lookup yields CDR1 SEHNR and CDR2 FQNEAQ (reference sequence). The CDR3 runs 15 residues. V gave up 4 bases and J gave up 6 bases; unmatched junction bases: 5.

V gene TRBV29-1 combines with J gene TRBJ2-2; a weak D match, TRBD2 (5 bases). This CDR3 has 15 residues. The germline V and J ends were trimmed by 4 bases and 4 bases, with 16 bases remaining between them. Per germline, CDR1 SQVTM and CDR2 ANQGSEA. The CDR3 loop reads CSVVKGDLLTGELFF. CDR3 nucleotide sequence: TGCAGCGTTGTGAAGGGAGACCTCCTCACCGGGGAGCTGTTTTTT.

CDR3 in DNA: TGTGCCAGCAGCTTAGCGGAGGGAACCGGGGAGCTGTTTTTT. This codes for CASSLAEGTGELFF. The chain is built from TRBV7-9 and TRBJ2-2; possible D gene TRBD2, 6 bases. V lost 0 bases and J 5 bases, leaving 7 bases between the germline ends. The length of the CDR3 is 14 residues. Per the germline V gene, CDR1 is SEHNR and CDR2 is FQNEAQ (reference sequence).

Of note for this clone: An end of the junction differs from the germline gene, which may be a read error. V and J are TRBV2 and TRBJ2-7, with D perhaps TRBD1 (6 bases). CDR1 and CDR2 (germline): SNHLY, FYNNEI. The CDR3 spans 11 residues. The DNA for the CDR3 is TGTGCCAGCAGTGGACAGGCGAGGGTCAATTTC. It specifies CASSGQARVNF.

This clone was detected only once. The chain joins TRBV28 to TRBJ2-1; 7 bases are a match to TRBD2. The junction had 5 bases not matched to a gene; V was cut back by 4 bases and J by 8 bases. The CDR3 sequence is 13 residues long. Germline CDR1 reads MDHEN; CDR2 reads SYDVKM. The CDR3 nucleotides read TGTGCCAGCAGTTCGGGGGGAGGCGATGAGCAGTTCTTC. It specifies CASSSGGGDEQFF. Full variable domain (outside the CDR3, taken from reference TRBV28 and TRBJ2-1): DVKVTQSSRYLVKRTGEKVFLECVQDMDHENMFWYRQDPGLGLRLIYFSYDVKMKEKGDIPEGYSVSREKKERFSLILESASTNQTSMYLCASSSGGGDEQFFGPGTRLTVL.

In this sample, this clone turned up a few times. The chain employs TRBV3-1 (or the pseudogene TRBV3-2) and TRBJ1-2, with 8 bases aligning to TRBD1. The germline gives CDR1 LGHDT, CDR2 YNNKEL (reference sequence). V lost 5 bases and J lost 5; bases outside the gene matches: 13. The CDR3 is 16 residues long. The CDR3 DNA reads as TGTGCCAGCAGCTCCCACGACCGGGGGGACAGGTATGGCTACACCTTC. This codes for CASSSHDRGDRYGYTF.

This chain links TRBV7-8 with TRBJ2-3, with D unclear. Germline lookup yields CDR1 SGHVS and CDR2 FQNEAQ. The CDR3 runs to 15 residues. Trimming removed 1 base at V and 6 bases at J, with 14 bases between. The CDR3 protein is CASSLVGRSPDTQYF. The CDR3 coding sequence is TGTGCCAGCAGCTTAGTGGGCAGGTCCCCGGATACGCAGTATTTT.

The chain couples TRBV24-1 to TRBJ2-3; 13 bases agree with TRBD2. Germline V gene sequence: CDR1 KGHDR, CDR2 SFDVKD. Trimming removed 3 bases from V and 2 bases from J; junction bases left unmatched: 7. The CDR3 is made up of 18 amino acids. Here the CDR3 DNA reads TGTGCCACCAGTGATCCTACGACTAGCGGGAGGTTCACAGATACGCAGTATTTT. This sequence encodes CATSDPTTSGRFTDTQYF.

The CDR3 region is CSVRGVEETQYF. The CDR3 DNA follows: TGCAGCGTCCGGGGGGTGGAAGAGACCCAGTACTTC. The chain employs TRBV29-1 and TRBJ2-5; 7 bases fit TRBD2. The CDR3 covers 12 residues. Germline CDR1 is SQVTM and CDR2 is ANQGSEA. After removal of 6 bases from V and 3 bases from J, the junction contained 4 bases not matched to a gene.